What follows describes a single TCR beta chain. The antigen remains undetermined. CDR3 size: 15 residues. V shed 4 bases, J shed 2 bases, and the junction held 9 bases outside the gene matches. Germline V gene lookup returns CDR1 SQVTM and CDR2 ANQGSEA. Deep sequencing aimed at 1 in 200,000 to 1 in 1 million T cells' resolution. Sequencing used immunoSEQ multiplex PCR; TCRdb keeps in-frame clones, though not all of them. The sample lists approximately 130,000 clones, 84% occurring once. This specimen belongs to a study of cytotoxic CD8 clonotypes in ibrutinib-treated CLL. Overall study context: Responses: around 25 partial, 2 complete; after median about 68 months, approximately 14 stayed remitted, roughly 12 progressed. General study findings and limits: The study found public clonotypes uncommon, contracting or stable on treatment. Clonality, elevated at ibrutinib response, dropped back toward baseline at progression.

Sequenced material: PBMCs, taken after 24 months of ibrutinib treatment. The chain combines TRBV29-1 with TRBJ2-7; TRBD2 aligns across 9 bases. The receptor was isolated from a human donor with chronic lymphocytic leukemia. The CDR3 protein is CSVVLSGLAPYEQYF. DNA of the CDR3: TGCAGCGTTGTCTTGTCTGGACTAGCGCCCTACGAGCAGTACTTC.